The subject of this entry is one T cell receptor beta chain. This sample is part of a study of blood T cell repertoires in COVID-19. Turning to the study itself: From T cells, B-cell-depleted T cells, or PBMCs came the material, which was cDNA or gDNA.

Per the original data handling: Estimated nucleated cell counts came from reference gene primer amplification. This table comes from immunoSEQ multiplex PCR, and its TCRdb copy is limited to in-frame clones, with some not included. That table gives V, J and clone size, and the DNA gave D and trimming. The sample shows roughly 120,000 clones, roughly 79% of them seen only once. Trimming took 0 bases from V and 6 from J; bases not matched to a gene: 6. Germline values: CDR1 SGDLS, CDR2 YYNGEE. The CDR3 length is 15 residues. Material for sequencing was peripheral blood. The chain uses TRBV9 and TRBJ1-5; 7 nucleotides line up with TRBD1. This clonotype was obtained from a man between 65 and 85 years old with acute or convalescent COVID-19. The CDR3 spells CASSVGDSGLQPQHF. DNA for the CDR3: TGTGCCAGCAGCGTAGGGGACAGTGGTCTTCAGCCCCAGCATTTT.